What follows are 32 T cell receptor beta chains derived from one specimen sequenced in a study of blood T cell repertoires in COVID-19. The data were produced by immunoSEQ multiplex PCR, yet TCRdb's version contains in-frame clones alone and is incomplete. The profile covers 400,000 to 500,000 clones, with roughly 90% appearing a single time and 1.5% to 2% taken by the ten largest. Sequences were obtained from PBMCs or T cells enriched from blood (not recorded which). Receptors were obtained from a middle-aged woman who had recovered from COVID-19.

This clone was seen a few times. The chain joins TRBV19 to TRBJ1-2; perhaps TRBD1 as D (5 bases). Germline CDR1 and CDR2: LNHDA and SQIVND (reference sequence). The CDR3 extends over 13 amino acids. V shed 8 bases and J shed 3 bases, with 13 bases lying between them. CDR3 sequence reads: CASGTGADYGYTF. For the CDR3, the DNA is TGTGCCAGTGGGACTGGGGCAGACTATGGCTACACCTTC.

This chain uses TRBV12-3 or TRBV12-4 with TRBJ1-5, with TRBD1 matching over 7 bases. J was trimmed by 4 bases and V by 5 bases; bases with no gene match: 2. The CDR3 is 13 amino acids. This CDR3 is CASSQGQNQPQHF. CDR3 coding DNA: TGTGCCAGCAGTCAGGGACAGAATCAGCCCCAGCATTTT.

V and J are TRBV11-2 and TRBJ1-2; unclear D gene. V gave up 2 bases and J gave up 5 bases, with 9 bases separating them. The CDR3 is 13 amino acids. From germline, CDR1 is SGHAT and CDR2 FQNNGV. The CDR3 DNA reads TGTGCCAGCAGCTTAAGCGAAGAGTATGGCTACACCTTC. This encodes CASSLSEEYGYTF.

The chain's CDR3 is CASSTDSYGGETQYF. In DNA, the CDR3 is TGTGCCAGCAGCACGGACAGCTATGGGGGAGAGACCCAGTACTTC. The chain couples TRBV9 to TRBJ2-5, with TRBD1 as a possible D gene (6 bases). The CDR3 runs to 15 residues. Per germline, CDR1 SGDLS and CDR2 YYNGEE. The V gene lost 4 bases and the J gene lost 4 bases, with 17 bases spanning the gap.

The chain's CDR3 is CASSIPPTKETQYF. CDR3 nucleotide sequence: TGTGCCAGCAGCATACCCCCCACAAAAGAGACCCAGTACTTC. The chain carries TRBV7-9 and TRBJ2-5, with no clear D. The V gene's germline CDR1 is SEHNR and CDR2 FQNEAQ (reference sequence). The germline V and J ends were trimmed by 5 bases and 3 bases, with 13 bases remaining between them. The CDR3 loop spans 14 amino acids.

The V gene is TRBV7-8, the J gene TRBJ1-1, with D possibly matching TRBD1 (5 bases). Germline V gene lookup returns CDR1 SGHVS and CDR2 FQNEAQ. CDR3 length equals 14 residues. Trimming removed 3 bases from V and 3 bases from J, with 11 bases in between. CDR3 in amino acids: CASSFGGEDTEAFF. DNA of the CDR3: TGTGCCAGCAGCTTTGGAGGGGAGGACACTGAAGCTTTCTTT.

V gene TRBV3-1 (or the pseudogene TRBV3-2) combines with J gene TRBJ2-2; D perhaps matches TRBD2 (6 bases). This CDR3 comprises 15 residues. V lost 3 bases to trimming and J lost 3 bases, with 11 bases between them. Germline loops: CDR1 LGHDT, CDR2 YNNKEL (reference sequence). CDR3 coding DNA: TGTGCCAGCAGCCATACCGGGACTGACACCGGGGAGCTGTTTTTT. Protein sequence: CASSHTGTDTGELFF.

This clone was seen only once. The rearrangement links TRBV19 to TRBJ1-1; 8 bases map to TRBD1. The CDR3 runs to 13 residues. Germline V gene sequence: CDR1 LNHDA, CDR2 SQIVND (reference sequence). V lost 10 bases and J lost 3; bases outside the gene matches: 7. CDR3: CATTRGLHTEAFF. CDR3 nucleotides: TGTGCCACTACCAGGGGGCTCCACACTGAAGCTTTCTTT.

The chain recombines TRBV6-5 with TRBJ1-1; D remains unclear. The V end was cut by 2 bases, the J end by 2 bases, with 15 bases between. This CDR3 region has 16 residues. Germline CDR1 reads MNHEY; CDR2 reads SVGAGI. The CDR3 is CASSYQYDKYNTEAFF. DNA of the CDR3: TGTGCCAGCAGTTACCAATATGACAAGTACAACACTGAAGCTTTCTTT.

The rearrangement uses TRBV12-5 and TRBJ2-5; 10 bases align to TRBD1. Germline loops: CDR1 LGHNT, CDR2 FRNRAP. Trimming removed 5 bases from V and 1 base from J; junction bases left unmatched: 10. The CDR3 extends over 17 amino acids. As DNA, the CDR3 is TGTGCTAGTGGTATTCGACAGACAGGGGGCGTCCAAGAGACCCAGTACTTC. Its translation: CASGIRQTGGVQETQYF.

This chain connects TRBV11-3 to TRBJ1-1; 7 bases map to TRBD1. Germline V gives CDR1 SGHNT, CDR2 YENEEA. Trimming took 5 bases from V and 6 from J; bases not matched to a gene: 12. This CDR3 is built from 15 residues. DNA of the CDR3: TGTGCCAGCAGCCGATCGACAGGGTTTAGTGCTGAAGCTTTCTTT. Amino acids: CASSRSTGFSAEAFF.

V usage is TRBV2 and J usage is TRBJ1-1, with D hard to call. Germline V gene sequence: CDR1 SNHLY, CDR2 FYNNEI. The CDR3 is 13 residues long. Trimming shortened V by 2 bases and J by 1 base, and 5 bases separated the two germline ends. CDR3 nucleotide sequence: TGTGCCAGCAGTGAACATCCGAACACTGAAGCTTTCTTT. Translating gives CASSEHPNTEAFF.

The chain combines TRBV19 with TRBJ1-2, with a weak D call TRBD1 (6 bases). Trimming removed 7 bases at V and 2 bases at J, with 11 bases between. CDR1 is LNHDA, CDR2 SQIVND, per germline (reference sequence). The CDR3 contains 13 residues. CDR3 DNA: TGTGCCAGTACAGGACAGATAAACTATGGCTACACCTTC. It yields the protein CASTGQINYGYTF.

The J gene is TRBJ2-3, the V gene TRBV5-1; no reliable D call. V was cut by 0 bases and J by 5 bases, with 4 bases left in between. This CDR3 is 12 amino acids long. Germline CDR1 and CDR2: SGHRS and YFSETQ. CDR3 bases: TGCGCCAGCAGCTTGGACGGAGATACGCAGTATTTT. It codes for CASSLDGDTQYF.

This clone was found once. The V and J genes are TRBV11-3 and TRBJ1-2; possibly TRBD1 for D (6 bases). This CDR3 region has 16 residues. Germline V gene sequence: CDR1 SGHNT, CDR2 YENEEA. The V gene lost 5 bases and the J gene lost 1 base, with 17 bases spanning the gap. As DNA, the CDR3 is TGTGCCAGCAGCGTGAAGGGACACGAAAATAACTATGGCTACACCTTC. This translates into CASSVKGHENNYGYTF.

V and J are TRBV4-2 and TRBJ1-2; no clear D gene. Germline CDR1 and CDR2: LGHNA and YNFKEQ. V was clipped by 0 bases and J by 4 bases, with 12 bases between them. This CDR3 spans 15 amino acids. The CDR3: CASSQDRGVSYGYTF. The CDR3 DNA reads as TGTGCCAGCAGCCAAGATCGGGGTGTGAGCTATGGCTACACCTTC.

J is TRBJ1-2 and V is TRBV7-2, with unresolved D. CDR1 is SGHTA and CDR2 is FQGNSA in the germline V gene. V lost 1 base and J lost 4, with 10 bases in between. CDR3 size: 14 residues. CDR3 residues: CASSLGLVGYGYTF. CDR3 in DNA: TGTGCCAGCAGCTTAGGGCTAGTCGGCTATGGCTACACCTTC.

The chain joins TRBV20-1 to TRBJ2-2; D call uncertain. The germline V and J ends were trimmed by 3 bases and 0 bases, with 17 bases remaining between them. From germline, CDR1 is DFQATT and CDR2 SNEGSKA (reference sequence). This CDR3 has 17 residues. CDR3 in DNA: TGCAGTGCTAGTCTTGTCGGCGGAAGCGCGAACACCGGGGAGCTGTTTTTT. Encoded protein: CSASLVGGSANTGELFF.

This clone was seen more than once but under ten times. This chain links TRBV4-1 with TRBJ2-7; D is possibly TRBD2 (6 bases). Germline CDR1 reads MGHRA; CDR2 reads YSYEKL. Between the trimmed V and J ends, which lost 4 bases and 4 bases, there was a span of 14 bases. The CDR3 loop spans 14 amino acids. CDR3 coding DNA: TGCGCCAGCAGCCCCGGGAGTAACCAGTACGAGCAGTACTTC. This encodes CASSPGSNQYEQYF.

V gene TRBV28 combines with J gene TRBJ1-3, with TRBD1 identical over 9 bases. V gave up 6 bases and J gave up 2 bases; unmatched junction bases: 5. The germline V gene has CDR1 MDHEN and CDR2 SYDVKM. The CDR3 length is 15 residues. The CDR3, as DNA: TGTGCCAGCAGAGACACAGGGGGCGCTGGAAACACCATATATTTT. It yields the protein CASRDTGGAGNTIYF.

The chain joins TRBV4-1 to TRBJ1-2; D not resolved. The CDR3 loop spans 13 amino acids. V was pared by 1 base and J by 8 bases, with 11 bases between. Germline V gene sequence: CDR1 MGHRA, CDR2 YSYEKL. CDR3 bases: TGCGCCAGCAGCCAAGTGGAGCGGGAAGGCTACACCTTC. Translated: CASSQVEREGYTF.

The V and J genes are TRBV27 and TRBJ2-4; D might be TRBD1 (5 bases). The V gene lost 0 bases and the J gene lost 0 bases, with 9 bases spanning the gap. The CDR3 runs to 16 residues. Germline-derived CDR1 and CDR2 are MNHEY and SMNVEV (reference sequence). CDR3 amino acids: CASSLSPGLAKNIQYF. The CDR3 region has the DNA TGTGCCAGCAGTTTATCGCCAGGGCTAGCCAAAAACATTCAGTACTTC.

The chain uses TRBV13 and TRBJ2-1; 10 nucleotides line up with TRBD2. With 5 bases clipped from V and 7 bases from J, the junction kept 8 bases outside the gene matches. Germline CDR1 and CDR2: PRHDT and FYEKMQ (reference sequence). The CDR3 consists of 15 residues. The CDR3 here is CASSVSSGRRNEQFF. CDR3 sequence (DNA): TGTGCCAGCAGCGTTTCTAGCGGGAGAAGAAATGAGCAGTTCTTC.

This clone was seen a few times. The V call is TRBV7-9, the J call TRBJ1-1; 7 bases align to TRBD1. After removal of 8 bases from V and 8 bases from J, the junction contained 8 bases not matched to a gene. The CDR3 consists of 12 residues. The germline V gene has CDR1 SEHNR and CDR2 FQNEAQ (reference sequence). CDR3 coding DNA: TGTGCCAGCGGGTCCCGGGACAGAGAAGCTTTCTTT. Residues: CASGSRDREAFF.

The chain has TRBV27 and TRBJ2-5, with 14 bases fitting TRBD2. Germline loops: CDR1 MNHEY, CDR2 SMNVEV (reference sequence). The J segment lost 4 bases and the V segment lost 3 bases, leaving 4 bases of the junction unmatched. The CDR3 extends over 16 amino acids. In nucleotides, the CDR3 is TGTGCCAGCAGTTTCACGGGACTAGCGGGAGCAGAGACCCAGTACTTC. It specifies CASSFTGLAGAETQYF.

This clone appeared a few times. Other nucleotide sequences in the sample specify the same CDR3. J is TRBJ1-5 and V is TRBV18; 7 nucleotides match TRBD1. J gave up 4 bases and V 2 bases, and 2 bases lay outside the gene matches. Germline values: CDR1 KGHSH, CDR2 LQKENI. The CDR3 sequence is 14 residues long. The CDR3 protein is CASSPGQENQPQHF. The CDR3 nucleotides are TGTGCCAGCTCACCAGGACAGGAGAATCAGCCCCAGCATTTT.

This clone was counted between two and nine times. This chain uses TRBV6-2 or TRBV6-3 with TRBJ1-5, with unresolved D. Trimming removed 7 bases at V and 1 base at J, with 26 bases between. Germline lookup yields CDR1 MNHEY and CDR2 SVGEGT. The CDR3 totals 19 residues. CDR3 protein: CASTPPTVLGIKSNQPQHF. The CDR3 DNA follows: TGTGCCAGCACCCCCCCCACGGTGTTGGGCATCAAGAGCAATCAGCCCCAGCATTTT.

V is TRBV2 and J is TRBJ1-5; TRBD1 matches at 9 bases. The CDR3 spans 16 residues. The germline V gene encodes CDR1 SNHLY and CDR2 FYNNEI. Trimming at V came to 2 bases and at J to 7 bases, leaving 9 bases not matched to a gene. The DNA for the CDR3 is TGTGCCAGCAGTGAAAGGGGGGGACAGGGATACCAGCCCCAGCATTTT. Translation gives CASSERGGQGYQPQHF.

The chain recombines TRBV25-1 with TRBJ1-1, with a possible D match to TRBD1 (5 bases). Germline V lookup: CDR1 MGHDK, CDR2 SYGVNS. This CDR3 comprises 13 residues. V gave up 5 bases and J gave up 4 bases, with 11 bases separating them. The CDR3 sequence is CASSSGLGTEAFF. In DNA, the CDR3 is TGTGCCAGCAGTTCAGGGTTAGGCACTGAAGCTTTCTTT.

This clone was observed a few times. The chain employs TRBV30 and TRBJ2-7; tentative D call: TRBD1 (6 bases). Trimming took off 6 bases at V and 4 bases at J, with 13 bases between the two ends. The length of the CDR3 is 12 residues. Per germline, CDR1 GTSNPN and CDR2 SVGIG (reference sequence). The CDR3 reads CACLDRRYEQYF. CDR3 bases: TGTGCCTGCTTAGACAGGAGATACGAGCAGTACTTC.

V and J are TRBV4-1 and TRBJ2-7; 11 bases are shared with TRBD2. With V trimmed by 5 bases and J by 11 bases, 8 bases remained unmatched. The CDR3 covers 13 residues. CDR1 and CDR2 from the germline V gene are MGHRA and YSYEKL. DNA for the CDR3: TGCGCCAGCAGCGGAACTAGCGGGAGTGGGAAGTACTTC. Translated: CASSGTSGSGKYF.

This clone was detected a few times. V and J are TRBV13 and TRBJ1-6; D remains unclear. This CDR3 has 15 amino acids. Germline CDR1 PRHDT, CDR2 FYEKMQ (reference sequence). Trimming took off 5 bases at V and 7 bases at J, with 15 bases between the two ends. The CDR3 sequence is CASSLRGAHNSPLHF. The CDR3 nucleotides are TGTGCCAGCAGCCTTCGGGGAGCTCACAATTCACCCCTCCACTTT. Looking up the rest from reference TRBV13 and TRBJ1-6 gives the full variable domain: AAGVIQSPRHLIKEKRETATLKCYPIPRHDTVYWYQQGPGQDPQFLISFYEKMQSDKGSIPDRFSAQQFSDYHSELNMSSLELGDSALYFCASSLRGAHNSPLHFGNGTRLTVT.